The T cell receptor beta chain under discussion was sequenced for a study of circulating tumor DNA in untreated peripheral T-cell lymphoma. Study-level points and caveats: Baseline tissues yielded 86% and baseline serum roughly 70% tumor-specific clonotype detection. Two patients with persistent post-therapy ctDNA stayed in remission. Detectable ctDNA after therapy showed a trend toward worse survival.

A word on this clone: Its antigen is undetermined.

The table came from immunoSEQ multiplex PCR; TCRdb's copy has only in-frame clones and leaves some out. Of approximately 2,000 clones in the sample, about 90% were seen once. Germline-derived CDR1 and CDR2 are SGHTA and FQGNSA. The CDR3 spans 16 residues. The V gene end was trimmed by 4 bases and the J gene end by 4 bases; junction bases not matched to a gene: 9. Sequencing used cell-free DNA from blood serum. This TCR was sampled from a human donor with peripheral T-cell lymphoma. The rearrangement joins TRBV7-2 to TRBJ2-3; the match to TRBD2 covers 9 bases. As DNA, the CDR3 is TGTGCCAGCAGCTCCGCTAGCGGGGCAACCGCAGATACGCAGTATTTT. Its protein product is CASSSASGATADTQYF. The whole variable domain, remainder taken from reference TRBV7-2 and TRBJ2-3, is GAGVSQSPSNKVTEKGKDVELRCDPISGHTALYWYRQSLGQGLEFLIYFQGNSAPDKSGLPSDRFSAERTGGSVSTLTIQRTQQEDSAVYLCASSSASGATADTQYFGPGTRLTVL.